One and the same sample provided the 29 T cell receptor beta chains below, sequenced in a study of T cells in Graves' hyperthyroidism and ophthalmopathy. The TCR beta CDR3 regions underwent amplification using RNA transcripts as the source. First-round RT-PCR of the TCR CDR3 relied on the HTBI primer set. From the multiplex PCR reads, TCRdb called clonotypes with MiXCR, one entry per CDR3 protein. The sample lists approximately 620,000 distinct CDR3 sequences; approximately 15% were seen once. Sequenced input: blood. The receptors shown here come from a woman aged 25 to 39 with Graves' hyperthyroidism that later progressed to Graves' ophthalmopathy.

This clonotype was recorded at least ten times. The chain uses TRBV2 and TRBJ2-7; 7 positions match TRBD2. This CDR3 region has 13 residues. Germline loops: CDR1 SNHLY, CDR2 FYNNEI. After removal of 8 bases from V and 4 bases from J, the junction contained 8 bases not matched to a gene. The CDR3 region has the DNA TGTGCCAGCGGGACGGGAGGTCCTTACGAGCAGTACTTC. Its translation: CASGTGGPYEQYF.

This chain joins TRBV27 and TRBJ2-1; D call uncertain. Trimming left V 5 bases short and J 12 bases short, with 14 bases between. From germline, CDR1 is MNHEY and CDR2 SMNVEV (reference sequence). The CDR3 length is 12 residues. CDR3 coding DNA: TGTGCCAGCAGTCCTACACTTTCCGGGCAGTTCTTC. Protein sequence: CASSPTLSGQFF.

This clonotype was counted many times. The chain has TRBV28 and TRBJ2-4; 9 nucleotides match TRBD1. Trimming at V came to 5 bases and at J to 3 bases, leaving 17 bases not matched to a gene. The CDR3 loop spans 19 amino acids. CDR1 is MDHEN, CDR2 SYDVKM, per germline. CDR3 region: CASSDRPGTGSSSKNIQYF. CDR3 bases: TGTGCCAGCAGTGACCGTCCCGGGACAGGGTCAAGTAGCAAAAACATTCAGTACTTC.

The chain joins TRBV6-1 to TRBJ1-2, with unresolved D. Looked up from germline, CDR1 is MNHNS and CDR2 is SASEGT. Trimming removed 3 bases at V and 3 bases at J, with 14 bases between. This CDR3 is 15 amino acids long. CDR3 DNA sequence: TGTGCCAGCAGTGAGGGGATGGGTTGGGACTATGGCTACACCTTC. It is translated as CASSEGMGWDYGYTF.

The rearrangement uses TRBV24-1 and TRBJ2-3, with 11 bases lining up with TRBD2. This CDR3 comprises 15 residues. Germline CDR1 and CDR2: KGHDR and SFDVKD. The junction had 8 bases not matched to a gene; V was cut back by 10 bases and J by 3 bases. The CDR3 is CATSPGLAATDTQYF. The CDR3 coding sequence is TGTGCCACGAGTCCGGGACTAGCGGCTACAGATACGCAGTATTTT.

Concerning this clonotype itself: A read error may explain this, as a much larger clone is one base away. Here the CDR3 DNA reads TGTACCAGCAGTTACTCGAGAAACTCCGAGCAGTACTTC. This sequence encodes CTSSYSRNSEQYF. V gene TRBV6-2 or TRBV6-3 combines with J gene TRBJ2-7, with unresolved D. Germline CDR1 reads MNHEY; CDR2 reads SVGEGT. There are 13 residues in the CDR3.

This clonotype has at least ten counts. This chain links TRBV20-1 with TRBJ1-4; D remains ambiguous. The CDR3 runs to 12 residues. From germline, CDR1 is DFQATT and CDR2 SNEGSKA (reference sequence). V lost 5 bases, J lost 10 bases, and 14 bases lay in between. The CDR3 region is CSAPGLQAKLFF. Here the CDR3 DNA reads TGCAGTGCTCCTGGTCTTCAGGCAAAACTGTTTTTT.

The chain has TRBV6-1 and TRBJ1-6; 9 bases line up with TRBD1. Germline V CDR1 and CDR2: MNHNS, SASEGT. The CDR3 length is 15 residues. V lost 4 bases and J lost 9; bases outside the gene matches: 7. The CDR3 loop reads CASSGGQGLGSPLHF. The CDR3 DNA reads TGTGCCAGCAGTGGTGGACAGGGGTTAGGTTCACCCCTCCACTTT.

The V and J genes are TRBV27 and TRBJ1-4; TRBD1 is a possible D gene (6 bases). This CDR3 has 15 amino acids. Germline lookup yields CDR1 MNHEY and CDR2 SMNVEV (reference sequence). V was pared by 4 bases and J by 7 bases, with 16 bases between. This CDR3 reads CASSWGRGGREKLFF. The DNA for the CDR3 is TGTGCCAGCAGTTGGGGACGCGGGGGGCGTGAAAAACTGTTTTTT.

This clonotype was observed a few times. The V and J genes are TRBV3-1 and TRBJ1-5; TRBD1 might be the D (5 bases). The V gene's germline CDR1 is LGHDT and CDR2 YNNKEL (reference sequence). This CDR3 spans 14 amino acids. Deletions cut 2 bases from V and 2 bases from J, with 7 bases between. CDR3 protein: CASSQRDGNQPQHF. In DNA, the CDR3 is TGTGCCAGCAGCCAAAGGGACGGCAATCAGCCCCAGCATTTT.

The table lists this clonotype with many counts. The chain uses TRBV3-1 and TRBJ2-7, with D maybe TRBD2 (6 bases). The CDR3 has 14 residues. CDR1 is LGHDT and CDR2 is YNNKEL in the germline V gene (reference sequence). Between the trimmed V and J ends, which lost 1 base and 6 bases, there was a span of 13 bases. CDR3 region: CASSQGPSVGEQYF. The CDR3 DNA sequence: TGTGCCAGCAGCCAAGGGCCTAGCGTGGGCGAGCAGTACTTC.

The V gene is TRBV7-9, the J gene TRBJ2-5; 12 bases agree with TRBD2. V lost 5 bases, J lost 5 bases, and 12 bases stayed unmatched. Germline-derived CDR1 and CDR2 are SEHNR and FQNEAQ (reference sequence). The CDR3 has 17 residues. In DNA form, the CDR3 reads TGTGCCAGCAGCGAAGGACTAGCGGGATGGAGCGTGGAGACCCAGTACTTC. The encoded protein is CASSEGLAGWSVETQYF. Together with reference TRBV7-9 and TRBJ2-5, the CDR3 gives the full variable domain: DTGVSQNPRHKITKRGQNVTFRCDPISEHNRLYWYRQTLGQGPEFLTYFQNEAQLEKSRLLSDRFSAERPKGSFSTLEIQRTEQGDSAMYLCASSEGLAGWSVETQYFGPGTRLLVL.

This clonotype was detected ten times or more. The V and J genes are TRBV27 and TRBJ1-3, with no clear D. Trimming removed 5 bases from V and 3 bases from J, with 8 bases in between. Germline CDR1 reads MNHEY; CDR2 reads SMNVEV (reference sequence). The CDR3 is 13 residues long. The CDR3 DNA sequence: TGTGCCAGCAGTAGAGGGATTGGAAACACCATATATTTT. Its translation: CASSRGIGNTIYF.

The V gene is TRBV9, the J gene TRBJ1-6; the match to TRBD1 covers 8 bases. The V and J ends lost 4 bases and 6 bases, in that order; junction bases with no gene match: 6. The germline CDR1 and CDR2 sequences are SGDLS and YYNGEE. CDR3 length equals 15 residues. The CDR3 loop is CASSPRTGINSPLHF. In nucleotides, the CDR3 is TGTGCCAGCAGCCCCCGGACAGGGATTAATTCACCCCTCCACTTT.

This clonotype has at least ten counts. The chain joins TRBV7-2 to TRBJ1-1; D is unresolved. V lost 7 bases, J lost 1 base, and 13 bases lay in between. CDR3 size: 14 residues. Germline values: CDR1 SGHTA, CDR2 FQGNSA. In DNA, the CDR3 is TGTGCCAGCACCTGGTCGAACTCGAACACTGAAGCTTTCTTT. Its translation: CASTWSNSNTEAFF.

In its sample, this clonotype was seen many times. V gene TRBV25-1 combines with J gene TRBJ1-1, with D uncertain. V gave up 3 bases and J gave up 6 bases, with 23 bases separating them. The CDR3 totals 17 residues. Germline-derived CDR1 and CDR2 are MGHDK and SYGVNS. CDR3 DNA: TGTGCCAGCAGTGATTCCACGAGACCGCACCCAGGACCTGAAGCTTTCTTT. Translation gives CASSDSTRPHPGPEAFF.

This clonotype occurred many times. The V and J genes are TRBV5-6 and TRBJ2-7; D possibly matches TRBD1 or TRBD2 (6 bases each). Germline CDR1 reads SGHDT; CDR2 reads YYEEEE. The CDR3 length is 14 residues. V lost 4 bases to trimming and J lost 7 bases, with 18 bases between them. The CDR3 loop is CASSPDGGAEEQYF. CDR3 DNA sequence: TGTGCCAGCAGCCCCGACGGGGGCGCGGAAGAGCAGTACTTC.

Note on this clonotype: It may be a read error: a sequence one base away is much more abundant. This chain connects TRBV6-7 to TRBJ2-1; 9 nucleotides match TRBD2. TRBV6-7 is classed as an ORF, of uncertain function. The CDR3 has 17 residues. CDR3 amino acids: CASTIAGALSSYNEQLF. The CDR3 DNA is TGTGCCAGCACCATAGCGGGAGCGTTAAGCTCCTACAATGAGCAGCTCTTC.

At least ten counts were recorded for this clonotype. The V call is TRBV18, the J call TRBJ1-1; no definite D call. The CDR3 is 13 residues long. V dropped 2 bases and J dropped 3 bases, with 7 bases sitting between them. Germline-derived CDR1 and CDR2 are KGHSH and LQKENI. DNA of the CDR3: TGTGCCAGCTCACCATTGGTGGACACTGAAGCTTTCTTT. Amino acid sequence: CASSPLVDTEAFF.

This clonotype was seen at least ten times. V is TRBV7-9 and J is TRBJ2-7, with D uncertain. V dropped 7 bases and J dropped 3 bases, with 16 bases sitting between them. CDR1 and CDR2 (germline): SEHNR, FQNEAQ (reference sequence). This CDR3 has 14 amino acids. DNA of the CDR3: TGTGCCAGCACTCATTCGTTCGGTGACTACGAGCAGTACTTC. Amino acids: CASTHSFGDYEQYF.

In the case of this clonotype: At one boundary the junction diverges from the germline segment, which might be a read error. The genes are TRBV7-2 and TRBJ2-1; no definite D call. There are 16 residues in the CDR3. Germline lookup yields CDR1 SGHTA and CDR2 FQGNSA. The CDR3 spells CASSQETGLSYNEQFF. The CDR3 DNA follows: TGCGCCAGCAGCCAAGAAACGGGTCTCTCCTACAATGAGCAGTTCTTC.

In its sample, this clonotype was seen many times. The rearrangement links TRBV6-2 or TRBV6-3 to TRBJ2-7; TRBD1 aligns across 7 bases. Germline loops: CDR1 MNHEY, CDR2 SVGEGT. The V and J ends lost 2 bases and 8 bases, in that order; junction bases with no gene match: 18. This CDR3 is built from 17 residues. The CDR3 reads CASSYGMWDRAVFQQYF. As DNA, the CDR3 is TGTGCCAGCAGTTACGGGATGTGGGACAGAGCGGTCTTTCAGCAGTACTTC.

This clonotype was counted many times. The chain combines TRBV2 with TRBJ2-7; perhaps TRBD2 as D (7 bases). V was clipped by 3 bases and J by 2 bases, with 14 bases between them. Germline V lookup: CDR1 SNHLY, CDR2 FYNNEI. The CDR3 has 15 amino acids. The CDR3 protein is CASSEGGGNPYEQYF. Written as DNA, the CDR3 is TGTGCCAGCAGTGAGGGCGGGGGCAACCCCTACGAGCAGTACTTC.

This clonotype was recorded many times. The chain is built from TRBV27 and TRBJ1-1; 10 bases are a match to TRBD1. V shed 5 bases and J 1 base; nucleotides not matched to a gene: 4. This CDR3 region has 15 residues. Germline V gene data show CDR1 as MNHEY and CDR2 as SMNVEV (reference sequence). The CDR3 loop reads CASSPRDRGNTEAFF. The CDR3 DNA sequence: TGTGCCAGCAGTCCCCGGGACAGGGGGAACACTGAAGCTTTCTTT.

This clonotype has a count of ten or more. This chain joins TRBV6-2 or TRBV6-3 and TRBJ2-7; D is possibly TRBD2 (5 bases). The CDR3 totals 14 residues. V shed 2 bases and J shed 2 bases, with 10 bases lying between them. Germline assignment: CDR1 MNHEY and CDR2 SVGEGT. CDR3 sequence (DNA): TGTGCCAGCAGTTACCCACTAGGAACCTACGAGCAGTACTTC. Translated: CASSYPLGTYEQYF.

Remarks on this clonotype: One junction end disagrees with the germline gene, perhaps due to a read error. The chain joins TRBV6-2 or TRBV6-3 to TRBJ2-1, with TRBD1 matching 7 bases. CDR3 length equals 16 residues. Looked up from germline, CDR1 is MNHEY and CDR2 is SVGEGT. The CDR3 sequence is CASSYTGVVSYNEQCF. The CDR3 DNA reads as TGTGCCAGCAGTTATACAGGGGTCGTCTCCTACAATGAGCAGTGCTTC.

The sample holds a few counts of this clonotype. J is TRBJ1-6 and V is TRBV20-1, with D unclear. V lost 0 bases and J 6 bases, leaving 12 bases between the germline ends. CDR1 is DFQATT and CDR2 is SNEGSKA in the germline V gene (reference sequence). The CDR3 loop spans 15 amino acids. The CDR3 here is CSARDNPGLNSPLHF. The CDR3 DNA reads as TGCAGTGCTAGAGATAATCCAGGCCTTAATTCACCCCTCCACTTT.

This clonotype was recorded a few times. The V and J genes are TRBV20-1 and TRBJ1-6; 12 bases line up with TRBD1. Unmatched junction bases numbered 14, after V lost 0 bases and J lost 8 bases. The germline gives CDR1 DFQATT, CDR2 SNEGSKA (reference sequence). The CDR3 extends over 19 amino acids. CDR3 coding DNA: TGCAGTGCTAGAGATCCGGGACAGGGGGCCTACCCGACGTATTCACCCCTCCACTTT. This sequence encodes CSARDPGQGAYPTYSPLHF.

This clonotype was recorded a few times. This chain connects TRBV7-2 to TRBJ2-7; no clear D gene. Germline CDR1 SGHTA, CDR2 FQGNSA. This CDR3 is built from 12 residues. The ends were cut back, 3 bases at V and 7 bases at J, with 10 bases in the middle. The chain's CDR3 is CASSFKAREQYF. CDR3 DNA: TGTGCCAGCAGCTTCAAAGCAAGGGAGCAGTACTTC.